These 26 T cell receptor beta chains were all obtained from the same sample, sequenced in a study of shared clonotypes between healthy human individuals. Only CD45RO-negative cells positively selected for CCR7 counted as naive CD8 cells, so terminally differentiated effector memory CD45RA+ cells were excluded. Sequencing was performed with immunoSEQ multiplex PCR; in TCRdb, only in-frame clones are kept and a portion is missing. The profile shows approximately 2,200,000 clones, roughly 91% of them singletons. Material: naive CD8+ T cells from PBMCs. These receptors all come from a man in his late teens or twenties in good health. Some clones in this sample may be carry-over from other donors' samples.

Concerning this clone itself: Other nucleotide sequences from this sample produce the same CDR3. The chain joins TRBV27 to TRBJ2-7; 11 positions match TRBD2. The length of the CDR3 is 15 residues. CDR1 and CDR2 (germline): MNHEY, SMNVEV (reference sequence). The trim removed 6 bases at V and 2 bases at J, leaving 6 bases unmatched. CDR3 DNA sequence: TGTGCCAGCAGCCGCGGGACTAGCGGTGCCTACGAGCAGTACTTC. Translation gives CASSRGTSGAYEQYF.

A single count supports this clone. This chain links TRBV30 with TRBJ2-1, with 7 bases matching TRBD2. Trimming removed 0 bases from V and 3 bases from J; junction bases left unmatched: 5. Germline CDR1 and CDR2: GTSNPN and SVGIG (reference sequence). The CDR3 consists of 15 residues. CDR3 DNA sequence: TGTGCCTGGAGTGTGGGTCTAGCGGACTACAATGAGCAGTTCTTC. Translating it yields CAWSVGLADYNEQFF.

This clone showed up just once. This chain uses TRBV4-1 with TRBJ2-5; D is possibly TRBD1 (5 bases). CDR1 and CDR2 from the germline V gene are MGHRA and YSYEKL. The ends were cut back, 2 bases at V and 1 base at J, with 14 bases in the middle. The CDR3 extends over 16 amino acids. CDR3 amino acids: CASSQISQGFQETQYF. The DNA for the CDR3 is TGCGCCAGCAGCCAAATCTCCCAGGGCTTCCAAGAGACCCAGTACTTC.

The chain uses TRBV10-3 and TRBJ2-1; the match to TRBD1 covers 7 bases. Germline trimming cut 6 bases from V and 2 bases from J; bases unmatched to any gene: 1. This CDR3 spans 13 amino acids. Germline CDR1 and CDR2: ENHRY and SYGVKD. CDR3: CAIRTGTYNEQFF. CDR3 nucleotides: TGTGCCATCAGGACAGGGACCTACAATGAGCAGTTCTTC.

This clone was detected only once. This sample also contains other DNA sequences that code for the same CDR3. This rearrangement joins TRBV28 to TRBJ1-2, with D maybe TRBD1 (6 bases). The CDR3 runs to 13 residues. The germline V and J ends were trimmed by 2 bases and 3 bases, with 7 bases remaining between them. CDR1 and CDR2 (germline): MDHEN, SYDVKM. CDR3 in DNA: TGTGCCAGCAGTTTACGACAGGACTATGGCTACACCTTC. Its translation: CASSLRQDYGYTF.

J is TRBJ2-7 and V is TRBV11-2; no clear D gene. The V gene's germline CDR1 is SGHAT and CDR2 FQNNGV. This CDR3 contains 14 residues. Trimming pared 1 base from V and 5 bases from J, leaving 12 bases between. CDR3 amino acids: CASSLVSGLDEQYF. In DNA, the CDR3 is TGTGCCAGCAGCTTAGTTTCCGGGCTTGACGAGCAGTACTTC.

The chain joins TRBV11-3 to TRBJ2-5, with 10 bases that match TRBD1. Germline V gene data show CDR1 as SGHNT and CDR2 as YENEEA. J lost 0 bases, V lost 1 base, and 8 bases had no gene match. The CDR3 totals 18 residues. CDR3 DNA sequence: TGTGCCAGCAGCTTAGGGACAGGGGGAAGGTGGTACCAAGAGACCCAGTACTTC. Residues: CASSLGTGGRWYQETQYF.

For this clone: Other DNA sequences in this sample translate to the same CDR3. The chain recombines TRBV6-5 with TRBJ2-7; D is ambiguous. Trimming took off 0 bases at V and 4 bases at J, with 7 bases between the two ends. The CDR3 sequence is 13 residues long. Germline-derived CDR1 and CDR2 are MNHEY and SVGAGI. The CDR3 DNA sequence: TGTGCCAGCAGTTACTCGAGAACTTACGAGCAGTACTTC. This translates into CASSYSRTYEQYF.

V gene TRBV19 combines with J gene TRBJ2-7; D assignment may be TRBD1 or TRBD2 (5 bases each). The CDR3 extends over 11 amino acids. V gave up 8 bases and J gave up 3 bases, with 8 bases separating them. Germline V gene lookup returns CDR1 LNHDA and CDR2 SQIVND (reference sequence). CDR3 DNA sequence: TGTGCCAGTTGGGACGGCTACGAGCAGTACTTC. Translating it yields CASWDGYEQYF.

This chain uses TRBV6-5 with TRBJ1-2; D remains ambiguous. Trimming cost V 6 bases and J 4 bases, with 15 bases left between them. The germline V gene has CDR1 MNHEY and CDR2 SVGAGI. The CDR3 runs to 14 residues. CDR3 nucleotides: TGTGCCAGCAGCCCGCGGGAGCCCATCTATGGCTACACCTTC. Its translation is CASSPREPIYGYTF.

This clone was observed a few times. The chain links TRBV7-2 to TRBJ2-1, with 8 bases matching TRBD2. The trim removed 4 bases at V and 5 bases at J, leaving 4 bases unmatched. Per germline, CDR1 SGHTA and CDR2 FQGNSA. The CDR3 has 14 residues. The CDR3 is CASSWTSQNNEQFF. The CDR3 DNA reads as TGTGCCAGCAGCTGGACTAGCCAAAACAATGAGCAGTTCTTC.

The chain couples TRBV18 to TRBJ1-2; D uncertain. Trimming stripped 6 bases from V and 2 bases from J, with 10 bases between. The CDR3 contains 13 residues. Germline V CDR1 and CDR2: KGHSH, LQKENI. Here the CDR3 DNA reads TGTGCCAGCTCTCATAGAGAGAACTATGGCTACACCTTC. It is translated as CASSHRENYGYTF.

This clone showed up just once. V usage is TRBV28 and J usage is TRBJ2-7, with 10 bases aligning to TRBD2. This CDR3 comprises 17 residues. After removal of 5 bases from V and 4 bases from J, the junction contained 14 bases not matched to a gene. CDR1 MDHEN and CDR2 SYDVKM come from the germline V gene. The CDR3 DNA sequence: TGTGCCAGCAGTACCCATAGGGCTAGCGGGAGCGTTTACGAGCAGTACTTC. This translates into CASSTHRASGSVYEQYF.

This clone appeared once. The chain couples TRBV7-9 to TRBJ1-1; TRBD1 is a possible D gene (6 bases). V was shortened by 4 bases and J by 2 bases, with 17 bases between the two germline ends. Germline-derived CDR1 and CDR2 are SEHNR and FQNEAQ (reference sequence). This CDR3 region has 16 residues. In DNA, the CDR3 is TGTGCCAGCAGCTCTAGGATCGGACAGTCTAACACTGAAGCTTTCTTT. This translates into CASSSRIGQSNTEAFF.

The chain is built from TRBV28 and TRBJ1-5; the D gene is possibly TRBD1 (5 bases). CDR3 length: 13 residues. Germline loops: CDR1 MDHEN, CDR2 SYDVKM. Trimming stripped 5 bases from V and 5 bases from J, with 10 bases between. The CDR3 nucleotides read TGTGCCAGCAGTCCAACAGGTCATCAGCCCCAGCATTTT. It codes for CASSPTGHQPQHF.

Concerning this clone: Other DNA sequences within the sample encode an identical CDR3. The chain joins TRBV7-9 to TRBJ2-3; D is undetermined. Deletions cut 1 base from V and 0 bases from J, with 5 bases between. The CDR3 runs to 14 residues. In germline, CDR1 is SEHNR, CDR2 FQNEAQ (reference sequence). DNA for the CDR3: TGTGCCAGCAGCTTAGGACTGAGCACAGATACGCAGTATTTT. Translating it yields CASSLGLSTDTQYF.

The CDR3 reads CASSQGQGNTGELFF. The CDR3 nucleotides read TGTGCCAGCAGCCAAGGACAGGGGAACACCGGGGAGCTGTTTTTT. The chain couples TRBV7-7 to TRBJ2-2; 8 bases map to TRBD1. V lost 5 bases, J lost 1 base, and 3 bases stayed unmatched. Germline loops: CDR1 SSHAT, CDR2 FNYEAQ (reference sequence). The CDR3 extends over 15 amino acids.

The V call is TRBV9, the J call TRBJ2-5, with a tentative D call TRBD2 (7 bases). Trimming left V 1 base short and J 0 bases short, with 16 bases between. CDR3 length equals 17 residues. The V gene's germline CDR1 is SGDLS and CDR2 YYNGEE. The CDR3 protein is CASSVHTGREDQETQYF. The CDR3 DNA sequence: TGTGCCAGCAGCGTACACACAGGGAGGGAGGACCAAGAGACCCAGTACTTC.

The chain joins TRBV28 to TRBJ2-7, with unresolved D. Germline CDR1 and CDR2: MDHEN and SYDVKM. The CDR3 has 12 residues. V was clipped by 9 bases and J by 7 bases, with 16 bases between them. CDR3 sequence reads: CASSKVIREQYF. CDR3 coding DNA: TGTGCCAGTTCCAAGGTGATTCGGGAGCAGTACTTC.

The chain joins TRBV7-2 to TRBJ1-3; 9 bases are shared with TRBD1. CDR1 is SGHTA and CDR2 is FQGNSA in the germline V gene. The trim removed 4 bases at V and 8 bases at J, leaving 3 bases unmatched. The CDR3 loop spans 13 amino acids. This CDR3 is CASSSDRGDTIYF. In DNA form, the CDR3 reads TGTGCCAGCAGCTCAGACAGGGGGGACACCATATATTTT.

The V and J genes are TRBV10-2 and TRBJ2-3; the match to TRBD2 covers 8 bases. The junction had 13 bases not matched to a gene; V was cut back by 8 bases and J by 0 bases. CDR3 length: 17 residues. Germline CDR1 WSHSY, CDR2 SAAADI. CDR3 amino acids: CASLRYKPSGSTDTQYF. The CDR3 region has the DNA TGCGCCAGCCTCAGGTACAAACCTAGCGGGAGCACAGATACGCAGTATTTT.

The chain combines TRBV7-9 with TRBJ2-3, with TRBD2 identical over 7 bases. The trim removed 5 bases at V and 3 bases at J, leaving 11 bases unmatched. Germline loops: CDR1 SEHNR, CDR2 FQNEAQ (reference sequence). This CDR3 has 16 amino acids. The CDR3 reads CASSPTAGVGTDTQYF. The CDR3 nucleotides are TGTGCCAGCAGCCCGACGGCGGGAGTGGGGACAGATACGCAGTATTTT.

The chain links TRBV7-2 to TRBJ2-7; TRBD2 matches 7 bases. Germline CDR1 reads SGHTA; CDR2 reads FQGNSA. The junction had 6 bases not matched to a gene; V was cut back by 1 base and J by 3 bases. The CDR3 consists of 15 residues. CDR3: CASSLGAGVNYEQYF. CDR3 nucleotide sequence: TGTGCCAGCAGCTTAGGTGCGGGAGTTAACTACGAGCAGTACTTC.

As concerns this clone: The junction does not match germline at one end; this may be a read error. The V gene is TRBV27, the J gene TRBJ2-3; TRBD2 matches 7 bases. The length of the CDR3 is 13 residues. The germline V gene encodes CDR1 MNHEY and CDR2 SMNVEV (reference sequence). CDR3 protein: CASSFMASGPPGF. The CDR3 bases are TGTGCCAGCAGTTTTATGGCTAGCGGACCTCCGGGATTT.

The V gene is TRBV28, the J gene TRBJ2-4; the D gene could be TRBD1 or TRBD2 (5 bases each). V gave up 6 bases and J gave up 0 bases, with 18 bases separating them. Looked up from germline, CDR1 is MDHEN and CDR2 is SYDVKM. This CDR3 contains 17 residues. CDR3 region: CASRPDYRRLAKNIQYF. CDR3 DNA: TGTGCCAGCAGACCCGACTACAGGAGACTAGCCAAAAACATTCAGTACTTC.

The chain has TRBV7-8 and TRBJ2-3; 8 bases align to TRBD2. Germline V gene data show CDR1 as SGHVS and CDR2 as FQNEAQ. V shed 5 bases, J shed 4 bases, and the junction held 17 bases outside the gene matches. The length of the CDR3 is 18 residues. The CDR3 coding sequence is TGTGCCAGCAGCAACGAATTGGGAGCGGGAGAGGTGGCAGATACGCAGTATTTT. Amino acids: CASSNELGAGEVADTQYF.